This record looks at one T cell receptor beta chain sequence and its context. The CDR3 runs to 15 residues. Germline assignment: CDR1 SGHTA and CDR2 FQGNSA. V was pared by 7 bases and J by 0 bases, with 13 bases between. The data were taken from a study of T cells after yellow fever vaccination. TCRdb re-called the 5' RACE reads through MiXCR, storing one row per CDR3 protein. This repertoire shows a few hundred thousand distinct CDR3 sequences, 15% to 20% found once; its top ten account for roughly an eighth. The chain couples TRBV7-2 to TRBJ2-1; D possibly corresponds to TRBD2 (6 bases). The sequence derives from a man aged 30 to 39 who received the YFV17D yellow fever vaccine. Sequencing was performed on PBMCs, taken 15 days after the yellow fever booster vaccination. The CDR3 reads CASISGLSSYNEQFF. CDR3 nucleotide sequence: TGTGCCAGCATCAGCGGGTTGAGCTCCTACAATGAGCAGTTCTTC.